This is a list of T cell receptor beta chains from one sample in a study of cytomegalovirus exposure and HLA in healthy donors. This table comes from immunoSEQ multiplex PCR, and its TCRdb copy is limited to in-frame clones, with some not included. Among approximately 75,000 clones, more than 65% were seen once, and the ten largest hold approximately 20%. The sample consisted of PBMCs. The receptors were sampled from a man aged 65-85 years in good health and CMV-seropositive. The CDR3 runs from the conserved cysteine through the conserved F or W. The D gene is left open where the match is weak. Clone size is given for some rows only: seen once, a few or many times, or a class if the clone is expanded.

CDR3nt,CDR3aa,abundance,d_gene,j_gene,v_gene
TGCGCCAGCAGCTCCCTTGGGGGGTCTGGGGCCAACGTCCTGACTTTC,CASSSLGGSGANVLTF,once,NA,TRBJ2-6,TRBV5-1
TGCGCCAGCAGGGAGAACCAAGAGACCCAGTACTTC,CASRENQETQYF,NA,NA,TRBJ2-5,TRBV5-1
TGTGCCAGCACGCCTCCTCTCCAGGAGACCCAGTACTTC,CASTPPLQETQYF,NA,NA,TRBJ2-5,TRBV2
TGTGCCAGCAGGTCCGGGACAGGGGTAGAGACCCAGTACTTC,CASRSGTGVETQYF,NA,TRBD1,TRBJ2-5,TRBV7-9
TGTGCCAGCAGGTTGGGAGGAGTACTTAACTATGGCTACACCTTC,CASRLGGVLNYGYTF,NA,NA,TRBJ1-2,TRBV11-2
TGTGCCAGTAGTATGGGCACCGTGGAGACCCAGTACTTC,CASSMGTVETQYF,NA,NA,TRBJ2-5,TRBV19
TGTGCCAGCAGTTTTACAGGGGCCATGAACACTGAAGCTTTCTTT,CASSFTGAMNTEAFF,NA,TRBD1,TRBJ1-1,TRBV28
TGTGCCAGCAGCTCTCCGGGACTAGCGGGACACAATGAGCAGTTCTTC,CASSSPGLAGHNEQFF,NA,TRBD2,TRBJ2-1,TRBV7-9
TGTGCCAGCAGCTTAGTTTGGGACAGCTCTTCACCCCTCCACTTT,CASSLVWDSSSPLHF,NA,TRBD1,TRBJ1-6,TRBV7-2
TGTGCCAGTAGTATACAGGGAACTGGAAACACCATATATTTT,CASSIQGTGNTIYF,NA,NA,TRBJ1-3,TRBV19
TGTGCCATCAGTGGCGGGGGAGGACTCCTTCAAGAGACCCAGTACTTC,CAISGGGGLLQETQYF,NA,TRBD2,TRBJ2-5,TRBV10-3
TGTGCCTGGAGTGCTCTCTCAGCGGGAGTGTCCTACAATGAGCAGTTCTTC,CAWSALSAGVSYNEQFF,NA,TRBD2,TRBJ2-1,TRBV30
TGTGCCAGCAGCTACAGGGAATCTGGAAAACTGTTTTTT,CASSYRESGKLFF,few,NA,TRBJ1-4,TRBV14
TGTGCCAGCAGTTTCGGGAGCACAGATACGCAGTATTTT,CASSFGSTDTQYF,NA,NA,TRBJ2-3,TRBV28
TGTGCCAGCAGCTTAGGTGCAGGGGCCCAAGAGACCCAGTACTTC,CASSLGAGAQETQYF,NA,NA,TRBJ2-5,TRBV7-9
TGTGCCAGCAGCTTAGACGCTAGCGGGAGGGCCGCCAATGAGCAGTTCTTC,CASSLDASGRAANEQFF,NA,TRBD2,TRBJ2-1,TRBV7-2
TGTGCCAGCAGCAAAGGGCAGGGATCCGGGCCCCAGCATTTT,CASSKGQGSGPQHF,NA,NA,TRBJ1-5,TRBV21-1
TGCGCCAGCAGCTTGGCGGGGGTCGGAAACACCATATATTTT,CASSLAGVGNTIYF,NA,NA,TRBJ1-3,TRBV5-1
TGTGCCAGCAGGAGGACAGGCGTTACCTACGAGCAGTACTTC,CASRRTGVTYEQYF,NA,TRBD1,TRBJ2-7,TRBV2
TGTGCCAGCTCACCCCGGGACAGGGCCTATGGCTACACCTTC,CASSPRDRAYGYTF,NA,TRBD1,TRBJ1-2,TRBV18
TGTGCCAGCACCCGACTAGCGGAGAACACCGGGGAGCTGTTTTTT,CASTRLAENTGELFF,NA,TRBD2,TRBJ2-2,TRBV7-9
TGTGCCAGCAGCCCTCTCGGACAAAACTATGGCTACACCTTC,CASSPLGQNYGYTF,NA,NA,TRBJ1-2,TRBV7-2
TGCGCCAGCAGCTTGTGGGGGGACACTGAAGCTTTCTTT,CASSLWGDTEAFF,NA,NA,TRBJ1-1,TRBV5-1
TGTGCCAGCAGCCAAGGCGGGGGGCCACCCCCAGATACGCAGTATTTT,CASSQGGGPPPDTQYF,NA,TRBD2,TRBJ2-3,TRBV4-2
TGTGCCAGCAGCTTGGGGACTAGCGGGAGTCGGGGAGATACGCAGTATTTT,CASSLGTSGSRGDTQYF,NA,TRBD2,TRBJ2-3,TRBV5-4
TGTGCCAGCAGCCCCAGCGGGGCGCGGGGTAAATATGAGCAGTTCTTC,CASSPSGARGKYEQFF,NA,TRBD2,TRBJ2-1,TRBV5-6
TGTGCCAGCAGTAACACGGGACTAGCGGGCTACGAGCAGTACTTC,CASSNTGLAGYEQYF,NA,TRBD2,TRBJ2-7,TRBV2
TGTGCCAGCAGATACGCGGGCTCCTCGGCCTACGAGCAGTACTTC,CASRYAGSSAYEQYF,NA,NA,TRBJ2-7,TRBV6-1
TGTGCCAGCAGTTTGTCCGGGACAGGGGTAAATGAGCAGTTCTTC,CASSLSGTGVNEQFF,NA,TRBD1,TRBJ2-1,TRBV27
TGTGCCAGCCTCCGAGGAGGGGAAGAGACCCAGTACTTC,CASLRGGEETQYF,NA,NA,TRBJ2-5,TRBV6-6
TGTGCCAGCAGTCCTGGGGCAGTACAGAGTGAAAAACTGTTTTTT,CASSPGAVQSEKLFF,NA,NA,TRBJ1-4,TRBV27
TGTGCCAGCAGCTTGGGCCCCGCCGGTGGCTACACCTTC,CASSLGPAGGYTF,NA,NA,TRBJ1-2,TRBV5-6
TGTGCCAGCAGCTTAGCCACCGGGACAGTTAGCTCCTACGAGCAGTACTTC,CASSLATGTVSSYEQYF,NA,TRBD1,TRBJ2-7,TRBV7-9
TGCGCCAGCAGCCAAGAGGAGCCTAGTGAAAAGACCCAGTACTTC,CASSQEEPSEKTQYF,NA,NA,TRBJ2-5,TRBV4-1
TGCGCCAGCAGTCTGGGGGGGACTAGCGGAACCTACGAGCAGTACTTC,CASSLGGTSGTYEQYF,NA,TRBD2,TRBJ2-7,TRBV5-1
TGTGCCAGCAGCTCGACAACCAACACTGAAGCTTTCTTT,CASSSTTNTEAFF,NA,NA,TRBJ1-1,TRBV11-2
TGCGCCAGCTGGGGTGGGGCAGCCCGGGAGACCCAGTACTTC,CASWGGAARETQYF,few,NA,TRBJ2-5,TRBV10-2
TGTGCCTGGAGTGACGGACAGGGAGAAAATTCACCCCTCCACTTT,CAWSDGQGENSPLHF,NA,TRBD1,TRBJ1-6,TRBV30
TGCGCCAGCAGGCCAGCGGGGGGGCCCTACAATGAGCAGTTCTTC,CASRPAGGPYNEQFF,NA,TRBD2,TRBJ2-1,TRBV4-3
TGTGCCAGTAGTGAGACTAGCCTCTACGAGCAGTACTTC,CASSETSLYEQYF,NA,TRBD2,TRBJ2-7,TRBV19
TGCGCCAGCAGCCCACCTAGCGGGGGGCTGTACAATGAGCAGTTCTTC,CASSPPSGGLYNEQFF,NA,TRBD2,TRBJ2-1,TRBV5-1
TGTGCCAGCAGGAGCCTACCGGGACAGGGGCACACTAACTATGGCTACACCTTC,CASRSLPGQGHTNYGYTF,NA,TRBD1,TRBJ1-2,TRBV27
TGTGCCAGCAGGACCGGGACTTTACAAGAGACCCAGTACTTC,CASRTGTLQETQYF,NA,NA,TRBJ2-5,TRBV6-1
TGTGCCAGCAGCTTAGATCGGGCAGGGGGCGGGGAGCAGTTCTTC,CASSLDRAGGGEQFF,NA,TRBD1,TRBJ2-1,TRBV7-2
TGCGCCAGCAGCCAGGGACAAGGTGATGAAAAACTGTTTTTT,CASSQGQGDEKLFF,few,NA,TRBJ1-4,TRBV4-3
TGCGCCAGCAGCTCAACAGGGGGCGGCTATGGCTACACCTTC,CASSSTGGGYGYTF,once,TRBD1,TRBJ1-2,TRBV4-1
TGCGCCAGCAGCCAAGATAGAGGGACTAGCGGGCCGGAGACCCAGTACTTC,CASSQDRGTSGPETQYF,NA,TRBD2,TRBJ2-5,TRBV4-1